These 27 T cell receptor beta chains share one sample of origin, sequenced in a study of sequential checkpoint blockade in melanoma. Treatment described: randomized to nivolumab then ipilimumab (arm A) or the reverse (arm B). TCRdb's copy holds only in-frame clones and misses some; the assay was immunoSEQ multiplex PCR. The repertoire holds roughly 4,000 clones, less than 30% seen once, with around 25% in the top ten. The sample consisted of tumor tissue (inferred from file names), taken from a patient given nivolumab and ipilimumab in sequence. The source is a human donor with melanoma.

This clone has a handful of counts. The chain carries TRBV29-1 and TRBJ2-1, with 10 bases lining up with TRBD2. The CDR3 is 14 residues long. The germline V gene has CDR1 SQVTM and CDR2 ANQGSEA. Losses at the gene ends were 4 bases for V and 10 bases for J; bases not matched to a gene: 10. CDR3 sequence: CSVGGLAGVPEQFF. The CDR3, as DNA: TGCAGCGTTGGCGGCCTAGCGGGAGTGCCCGAGCAGTTCTTC.

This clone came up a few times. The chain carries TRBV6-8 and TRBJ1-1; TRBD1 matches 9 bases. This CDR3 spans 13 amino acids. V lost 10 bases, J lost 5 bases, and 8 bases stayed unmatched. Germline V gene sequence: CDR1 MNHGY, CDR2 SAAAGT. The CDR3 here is CAIKGTGQTEAFF. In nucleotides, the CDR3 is TGTGCCATCAAGGGGACAGGGCAAACTGAAGCTTTCTTT.

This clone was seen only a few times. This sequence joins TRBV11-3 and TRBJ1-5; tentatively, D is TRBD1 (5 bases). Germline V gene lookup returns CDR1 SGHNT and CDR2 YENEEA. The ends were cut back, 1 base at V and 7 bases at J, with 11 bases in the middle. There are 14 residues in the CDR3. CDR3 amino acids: CASSLGDNRQPQHF. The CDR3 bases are TGTGCCAGCAGCTTAGGAGACAACAGGCAGCCCCAGCATTTT.

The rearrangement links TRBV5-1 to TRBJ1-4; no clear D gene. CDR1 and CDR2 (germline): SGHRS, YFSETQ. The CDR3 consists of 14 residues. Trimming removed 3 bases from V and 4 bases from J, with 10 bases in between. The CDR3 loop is CASSSDGINEKLFF. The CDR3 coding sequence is TGCGCCAGCAGCTCGGACGGAATTAATGAAAAACTGTTTTTT.

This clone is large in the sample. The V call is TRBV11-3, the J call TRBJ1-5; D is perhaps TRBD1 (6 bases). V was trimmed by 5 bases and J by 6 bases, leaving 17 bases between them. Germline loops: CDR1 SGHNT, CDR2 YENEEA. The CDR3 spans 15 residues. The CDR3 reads CASSPSGGRGQPQHF. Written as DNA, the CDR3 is TGTGCCAGCAGCCCCTCCGGGGGGCGGGGTCAGCCCCAGCATTTT. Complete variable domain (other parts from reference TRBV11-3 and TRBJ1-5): EAGVVQSPRYKIIEKKQPVAFWCNPISGHNTLYWYLQNLGQGPELLIRYENEEAVDDSQLPKDRFSAERLKGVDSTLKIQPAELGDSAVYLCASSPSGGRGQPQHFGDGTRLSIL.

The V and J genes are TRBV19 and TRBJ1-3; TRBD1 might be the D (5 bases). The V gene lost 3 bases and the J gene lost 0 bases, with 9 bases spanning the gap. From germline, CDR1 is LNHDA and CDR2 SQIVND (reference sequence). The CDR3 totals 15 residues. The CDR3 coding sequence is TGTGCCAGTAGTATGTGGGACGGCTCTGGAAACACCATATATTTT. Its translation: CASSMWDGSGNTIYF.

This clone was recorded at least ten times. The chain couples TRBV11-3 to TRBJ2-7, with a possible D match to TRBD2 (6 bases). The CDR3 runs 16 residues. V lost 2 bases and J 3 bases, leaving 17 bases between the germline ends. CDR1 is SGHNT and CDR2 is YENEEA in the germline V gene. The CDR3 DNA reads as TGTGCCAGCAGCTTACTTACAGGACTACGAAACTACGAGCAGTACTTC. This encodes CASSLLTGLRNYEQYF.

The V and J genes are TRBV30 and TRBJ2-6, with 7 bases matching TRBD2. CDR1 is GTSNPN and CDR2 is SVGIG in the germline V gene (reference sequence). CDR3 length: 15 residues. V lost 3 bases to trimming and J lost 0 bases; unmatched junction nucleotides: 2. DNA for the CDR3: TGTGCCTGGAGGGGAGGGAGCTCTGGGGCCAACGTCCTGACTTTC. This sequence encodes CAWRGGSSGANVLTF.

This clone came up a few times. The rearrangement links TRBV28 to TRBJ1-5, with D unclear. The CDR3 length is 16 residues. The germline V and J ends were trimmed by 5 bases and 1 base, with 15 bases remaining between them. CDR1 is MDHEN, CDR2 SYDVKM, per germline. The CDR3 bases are TGTGCCAGCAGTCCCGAGACACGGTACAGCAATCAGCCCCAGCATTTT. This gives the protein CASSPETRYSNQPQHF.

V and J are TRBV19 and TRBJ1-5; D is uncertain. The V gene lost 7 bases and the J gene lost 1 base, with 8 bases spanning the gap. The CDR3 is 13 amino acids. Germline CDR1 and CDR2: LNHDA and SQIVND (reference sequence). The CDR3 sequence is CASTPLSNQPQHF. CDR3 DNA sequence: TGTGCCAGTACCCCGTTGAGCAATCAGCCCCAGCATTTT. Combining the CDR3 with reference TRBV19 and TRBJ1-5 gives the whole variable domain DGGITQSPKYLFRKEGQNVTLSCEQNLNHDAMYWYRQDPGQGLRLIYYSQIVNDFQKGDIAEGYSVSREKKESFPLTVTSAQKNPTAFYLCASTPLSNQPQHFGDGTRLSIL.

The CDR3 spells CASSSGGYDEKLFF. CDR3 nucleotides: TGTGCCAGCAGTTCAGGGGGCTATGATGAAAAACTGTTTTTT. J is TRBJ1-4 and V is TRBV28; TRBD1 matches at 8 bases. Per germline, CDR1 MDHEN and CDR2 SYDVKM. The CDR3 totals 14 residues. Germline trimming cut 4 bases from V and 6 bases from J; bases unmatched to any gene: 4.

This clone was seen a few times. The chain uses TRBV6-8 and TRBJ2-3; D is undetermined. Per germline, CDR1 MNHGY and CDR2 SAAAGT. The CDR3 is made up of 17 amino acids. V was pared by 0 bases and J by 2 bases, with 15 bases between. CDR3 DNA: TGTGCCAGCAGTTACTCGACATGGGATTTAGACACAGATACGCAGTATTTT. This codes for CASSYSTWDLDTDTQYF.

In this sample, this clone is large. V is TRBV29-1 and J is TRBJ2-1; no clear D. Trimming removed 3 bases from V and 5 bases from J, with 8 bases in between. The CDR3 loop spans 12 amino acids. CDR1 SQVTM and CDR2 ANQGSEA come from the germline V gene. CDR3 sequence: CSVEAWDNEQFF. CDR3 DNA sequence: TGCAGCGTTGAGGCTTGGGACAATGAGCAGTTCTTC.

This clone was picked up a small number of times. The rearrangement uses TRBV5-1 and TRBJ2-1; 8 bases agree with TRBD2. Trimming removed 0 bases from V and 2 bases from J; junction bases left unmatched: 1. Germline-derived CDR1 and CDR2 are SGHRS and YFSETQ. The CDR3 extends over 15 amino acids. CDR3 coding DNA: TGCGCCAGCAGCTTGGCAGCGGGAGCCTACAATGAGCAGTTCTTC. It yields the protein CASSLAAGAYNEQFF.

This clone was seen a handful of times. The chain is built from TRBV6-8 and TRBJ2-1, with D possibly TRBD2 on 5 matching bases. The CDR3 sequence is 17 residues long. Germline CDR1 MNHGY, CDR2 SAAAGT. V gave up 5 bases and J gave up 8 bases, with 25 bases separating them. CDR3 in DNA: TGTGCCAGCAGTCTGAGGAGAAGCGCCCGGGATGGCGATGAGCAGTTCTTC. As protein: CASSLRRSARDGDEQFF.

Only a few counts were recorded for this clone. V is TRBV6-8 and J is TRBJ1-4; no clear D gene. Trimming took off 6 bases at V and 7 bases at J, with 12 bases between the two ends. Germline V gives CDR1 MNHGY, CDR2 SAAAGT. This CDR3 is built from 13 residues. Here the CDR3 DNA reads TGTGCCAGCAGGCCGCTAGGTACTGAAAAACTGTTTTTT. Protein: CASRPLGTEKLFF.

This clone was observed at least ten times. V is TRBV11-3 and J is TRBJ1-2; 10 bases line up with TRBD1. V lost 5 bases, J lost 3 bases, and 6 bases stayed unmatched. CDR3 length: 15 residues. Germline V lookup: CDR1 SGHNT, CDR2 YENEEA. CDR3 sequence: CASSLRQGADYGYTF. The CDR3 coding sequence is TGTGCCAGCAGCCTTAGACAGGGGGCAGACTATGGCTACACCTTC.

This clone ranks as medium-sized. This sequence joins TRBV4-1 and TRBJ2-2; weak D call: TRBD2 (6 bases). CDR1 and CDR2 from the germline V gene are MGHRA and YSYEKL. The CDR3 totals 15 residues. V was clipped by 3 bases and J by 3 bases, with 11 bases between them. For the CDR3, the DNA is TGCGCCAGCAGCCATCCCGGGGAGGACACCGGGGAGCTGTTTTTT. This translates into CASSHPGEDTGELFF.

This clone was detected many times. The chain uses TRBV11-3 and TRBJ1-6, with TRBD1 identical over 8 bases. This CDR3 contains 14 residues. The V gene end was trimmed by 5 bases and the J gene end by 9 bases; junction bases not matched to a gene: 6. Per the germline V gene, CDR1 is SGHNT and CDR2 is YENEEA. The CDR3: CASSRDRGSSPLHF. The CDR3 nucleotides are TGTGCCAGCAGCCGCGACAGGGGATCTTCACCCCTCCACTTT.

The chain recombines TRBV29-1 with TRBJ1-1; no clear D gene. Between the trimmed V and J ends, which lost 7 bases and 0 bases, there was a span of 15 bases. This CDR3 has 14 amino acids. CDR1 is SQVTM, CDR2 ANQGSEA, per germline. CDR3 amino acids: CSATRISLNTEAFF. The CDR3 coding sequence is TGCAGCGCTACAAGGATTTCCCTGAACACTGAAGCTTTCTTT. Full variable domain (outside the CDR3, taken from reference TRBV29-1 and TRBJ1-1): SAVISQKPSRDICQRGTSLTIQCQVDSQVTMMFWYRQQPGQSLTLIATANQGSEATYESGFVIDKFPISRPNLTFSTLTVSNMSPEDSSIYLCSATRISLNTEAFFGQGTRLTVV.

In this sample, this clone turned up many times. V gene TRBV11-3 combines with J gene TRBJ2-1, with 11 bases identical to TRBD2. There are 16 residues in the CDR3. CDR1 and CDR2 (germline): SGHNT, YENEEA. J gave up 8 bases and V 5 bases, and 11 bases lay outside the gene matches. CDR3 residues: CASSPHSGRAGDEQFF. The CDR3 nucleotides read TGTGCCAGCAGCCCCCATAGCGGGAGGGCCGGAGATGAGCAGTTCTTC.

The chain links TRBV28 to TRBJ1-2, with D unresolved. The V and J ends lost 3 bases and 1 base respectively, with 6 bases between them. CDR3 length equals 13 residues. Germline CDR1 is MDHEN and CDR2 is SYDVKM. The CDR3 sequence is CASSFRSNYGYTF. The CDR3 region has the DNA TGTGCCAGCAGTTTCCGGAGTAACTATGGCTACACCTTC.

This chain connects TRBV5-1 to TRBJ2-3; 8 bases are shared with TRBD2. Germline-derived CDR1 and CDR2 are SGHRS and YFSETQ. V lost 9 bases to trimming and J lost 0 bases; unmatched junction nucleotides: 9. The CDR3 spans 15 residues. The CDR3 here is CATKQTSASTDTQYF. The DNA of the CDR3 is TGCGCCACCAAGCAGACTAGCGCAAGCACAGATACGCAGTATTTT. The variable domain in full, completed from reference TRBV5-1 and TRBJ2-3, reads KAGVTQTPRYLIKTRGQQVTLSCSPISGHRSVSWYQQTPGQGLQFLFEYFSETQRNKGNFPGRFSGRQFSNSRSEMNVSTLELGDSALYLCATKQTSASTDTQYFGPGTRLTVL.

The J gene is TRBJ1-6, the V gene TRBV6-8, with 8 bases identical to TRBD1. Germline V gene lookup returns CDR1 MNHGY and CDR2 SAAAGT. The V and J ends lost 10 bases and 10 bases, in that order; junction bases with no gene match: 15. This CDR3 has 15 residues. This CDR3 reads CAINISGQGGSPLHF. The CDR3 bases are TGTGCCATCAATATCTCCGGACAGGGAGGATCACCCCTCCACTTT.

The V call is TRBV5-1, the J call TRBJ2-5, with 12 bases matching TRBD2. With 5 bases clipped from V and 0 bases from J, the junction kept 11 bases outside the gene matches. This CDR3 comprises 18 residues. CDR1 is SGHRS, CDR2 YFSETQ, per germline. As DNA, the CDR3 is TGCGCCAGCAGTCATGCTCTAGGACTAGCGGGAAACCAAGAGACCCAGTACTTC. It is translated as CASSHALGLAGNQETQYF. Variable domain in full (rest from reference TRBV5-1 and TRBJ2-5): KAGVTQTPRYLIKTRGQQVTLSCSPISGHRSVSWYQQTPGQGLQFLFEYFSETQRNKGNFPGRFSGRQFSNSRSEMNVSTLELGDSALYLCASSHALGLAGNQETQYFGPGTRLLVL.

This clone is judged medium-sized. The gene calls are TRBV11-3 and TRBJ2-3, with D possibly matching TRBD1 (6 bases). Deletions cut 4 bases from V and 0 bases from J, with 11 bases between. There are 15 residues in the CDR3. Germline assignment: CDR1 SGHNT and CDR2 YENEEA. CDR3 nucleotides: TGTGCCAGCAGCTCGGACAGATGGAGCACAGATACGCAGTATTTT. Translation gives CASSSDRWSTDTQYF.

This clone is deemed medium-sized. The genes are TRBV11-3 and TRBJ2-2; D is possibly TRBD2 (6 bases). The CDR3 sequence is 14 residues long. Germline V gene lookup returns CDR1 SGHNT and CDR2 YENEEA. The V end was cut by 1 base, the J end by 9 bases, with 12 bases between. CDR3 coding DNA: TGTGCCAGCAGCTTAGTCGGCCTAGCGAGGGAGCTGTTTTTT. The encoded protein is CASSLVGLARELFF.